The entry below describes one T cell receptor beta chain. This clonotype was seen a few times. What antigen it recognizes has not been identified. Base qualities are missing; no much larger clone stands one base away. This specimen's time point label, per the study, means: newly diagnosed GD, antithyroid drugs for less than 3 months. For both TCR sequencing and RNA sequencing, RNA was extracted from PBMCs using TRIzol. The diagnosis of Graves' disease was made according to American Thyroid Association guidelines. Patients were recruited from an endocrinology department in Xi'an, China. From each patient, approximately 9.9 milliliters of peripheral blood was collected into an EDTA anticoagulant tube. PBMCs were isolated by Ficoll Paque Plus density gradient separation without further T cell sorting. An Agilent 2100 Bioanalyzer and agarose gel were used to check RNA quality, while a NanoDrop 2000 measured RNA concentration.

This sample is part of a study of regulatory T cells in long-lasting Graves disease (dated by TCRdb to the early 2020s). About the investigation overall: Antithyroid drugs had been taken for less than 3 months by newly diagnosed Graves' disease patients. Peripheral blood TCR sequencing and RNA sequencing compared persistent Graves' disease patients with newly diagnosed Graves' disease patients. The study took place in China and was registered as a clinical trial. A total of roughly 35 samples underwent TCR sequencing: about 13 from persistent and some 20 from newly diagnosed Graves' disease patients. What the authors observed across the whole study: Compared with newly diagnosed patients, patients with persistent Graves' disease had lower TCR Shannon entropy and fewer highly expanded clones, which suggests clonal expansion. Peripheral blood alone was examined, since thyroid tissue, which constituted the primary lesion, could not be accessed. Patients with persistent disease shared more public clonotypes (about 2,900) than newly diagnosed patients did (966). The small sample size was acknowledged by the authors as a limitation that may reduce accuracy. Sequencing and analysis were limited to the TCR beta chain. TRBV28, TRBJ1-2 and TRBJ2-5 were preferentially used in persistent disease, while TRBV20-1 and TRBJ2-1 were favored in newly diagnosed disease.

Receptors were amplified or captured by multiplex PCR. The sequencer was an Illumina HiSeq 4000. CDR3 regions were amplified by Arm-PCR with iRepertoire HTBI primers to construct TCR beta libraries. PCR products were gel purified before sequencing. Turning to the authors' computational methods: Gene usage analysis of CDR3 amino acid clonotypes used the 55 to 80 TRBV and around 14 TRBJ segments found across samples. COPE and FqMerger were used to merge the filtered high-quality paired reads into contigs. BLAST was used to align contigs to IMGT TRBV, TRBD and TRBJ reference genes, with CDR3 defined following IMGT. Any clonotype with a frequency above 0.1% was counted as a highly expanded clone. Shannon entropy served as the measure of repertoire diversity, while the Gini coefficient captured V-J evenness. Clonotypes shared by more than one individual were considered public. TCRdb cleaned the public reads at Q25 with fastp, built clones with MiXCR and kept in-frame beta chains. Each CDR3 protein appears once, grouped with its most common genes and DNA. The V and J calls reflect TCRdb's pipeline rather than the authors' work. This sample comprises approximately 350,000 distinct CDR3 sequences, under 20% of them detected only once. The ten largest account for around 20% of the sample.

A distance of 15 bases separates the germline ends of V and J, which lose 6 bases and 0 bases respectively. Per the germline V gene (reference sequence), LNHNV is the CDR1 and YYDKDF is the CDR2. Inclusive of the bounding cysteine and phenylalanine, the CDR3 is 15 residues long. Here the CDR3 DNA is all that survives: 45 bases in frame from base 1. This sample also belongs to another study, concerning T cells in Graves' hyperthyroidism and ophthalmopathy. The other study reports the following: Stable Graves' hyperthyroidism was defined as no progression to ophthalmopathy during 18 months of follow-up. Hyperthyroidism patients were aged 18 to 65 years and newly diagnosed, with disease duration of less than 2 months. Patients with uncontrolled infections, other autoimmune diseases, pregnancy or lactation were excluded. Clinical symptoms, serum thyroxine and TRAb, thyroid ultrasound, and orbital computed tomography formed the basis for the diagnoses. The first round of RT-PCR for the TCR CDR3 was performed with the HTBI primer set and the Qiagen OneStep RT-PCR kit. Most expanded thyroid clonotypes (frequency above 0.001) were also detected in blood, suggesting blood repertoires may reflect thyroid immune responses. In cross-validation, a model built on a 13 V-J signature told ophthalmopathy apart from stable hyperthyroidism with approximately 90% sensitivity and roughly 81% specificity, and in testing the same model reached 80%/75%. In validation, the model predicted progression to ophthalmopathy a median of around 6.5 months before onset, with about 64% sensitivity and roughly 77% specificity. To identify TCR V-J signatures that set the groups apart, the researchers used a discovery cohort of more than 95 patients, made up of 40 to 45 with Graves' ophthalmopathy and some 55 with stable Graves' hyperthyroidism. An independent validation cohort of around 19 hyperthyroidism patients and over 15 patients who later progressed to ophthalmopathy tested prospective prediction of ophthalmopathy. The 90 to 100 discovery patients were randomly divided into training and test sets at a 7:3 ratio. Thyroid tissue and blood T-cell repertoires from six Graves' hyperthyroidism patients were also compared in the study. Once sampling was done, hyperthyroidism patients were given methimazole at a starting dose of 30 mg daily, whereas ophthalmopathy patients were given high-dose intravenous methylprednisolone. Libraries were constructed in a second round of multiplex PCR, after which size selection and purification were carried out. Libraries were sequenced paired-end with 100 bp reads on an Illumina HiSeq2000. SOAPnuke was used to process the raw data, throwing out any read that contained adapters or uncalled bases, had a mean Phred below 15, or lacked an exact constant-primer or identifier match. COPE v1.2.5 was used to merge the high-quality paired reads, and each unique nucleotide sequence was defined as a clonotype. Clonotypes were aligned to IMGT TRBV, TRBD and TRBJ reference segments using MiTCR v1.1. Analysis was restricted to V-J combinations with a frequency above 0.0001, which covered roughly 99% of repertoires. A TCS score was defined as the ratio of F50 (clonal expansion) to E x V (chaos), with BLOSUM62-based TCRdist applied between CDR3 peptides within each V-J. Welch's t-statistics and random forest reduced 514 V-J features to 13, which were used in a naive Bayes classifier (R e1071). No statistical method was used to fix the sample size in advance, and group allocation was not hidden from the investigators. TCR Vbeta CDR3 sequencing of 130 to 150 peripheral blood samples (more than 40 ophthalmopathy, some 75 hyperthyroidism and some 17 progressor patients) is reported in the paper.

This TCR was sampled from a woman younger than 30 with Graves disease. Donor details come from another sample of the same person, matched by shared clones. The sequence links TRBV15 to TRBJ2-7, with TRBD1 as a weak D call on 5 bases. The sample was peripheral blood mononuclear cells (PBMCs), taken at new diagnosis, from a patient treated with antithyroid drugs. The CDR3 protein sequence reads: CATSKSERGSYEQYF. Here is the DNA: TGTGCCACCAGTAAAAGCGAAAGGGGCTCCTACGAGCAGTACTTC.